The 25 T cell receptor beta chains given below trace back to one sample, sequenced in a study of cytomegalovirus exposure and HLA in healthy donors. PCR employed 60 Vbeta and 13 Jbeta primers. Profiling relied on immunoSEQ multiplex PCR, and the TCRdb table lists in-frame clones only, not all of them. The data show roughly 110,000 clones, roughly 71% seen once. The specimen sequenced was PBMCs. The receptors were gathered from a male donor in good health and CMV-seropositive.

This CDR3 reads CASSQLAGGINEQYF. CDR3 coding DNA: TGCGCCAGCAGCCAACTAGCGGGAGGGATCAACGAGCAGTACTTC. The chain joins TRBV4-3 to TRBJ2-7; TRBD2 agrees at 12 bases. The germline V gene has CDR1 LGHNA and CDR2 YSLEER. This CDR3 has 15 residues. Trimming removed 2 bases from V and 5 bases from J; junction bases left unmatched: 4.

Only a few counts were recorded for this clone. DNA for the CDR3: TGTGCCAGTTGTTCCGCCTCGGGGGGTAATGAAAAACTGTTTTTT. Amino acid sequence: CASCSASGGNEKLFF. This chain connects TRBV28 to TRBJ1-4; perhaps TRBD1 as D (5 bases). V lost 9 bases to trimming and J lost 4 bases, with 18 bases between them. CDR1 MDHEN and CDR2 SYDVKM come from the germline V gene. The CDR3 is 15 residues long.

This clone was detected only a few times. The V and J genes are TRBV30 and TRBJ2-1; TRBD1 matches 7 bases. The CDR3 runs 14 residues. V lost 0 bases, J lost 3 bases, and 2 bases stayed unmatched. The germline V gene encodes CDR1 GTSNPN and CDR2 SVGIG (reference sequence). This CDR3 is CAWSVGQDYNEQFF. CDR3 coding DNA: TGTGCCTGGAGTGTCGGACAGGACTACAATGAGCAGTTCTTC.

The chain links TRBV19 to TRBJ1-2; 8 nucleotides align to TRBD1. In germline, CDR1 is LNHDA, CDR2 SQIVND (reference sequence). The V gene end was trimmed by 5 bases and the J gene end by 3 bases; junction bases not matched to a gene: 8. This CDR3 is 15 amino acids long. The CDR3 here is CASSVRQGFDYGYTF. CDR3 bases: TGTGCCAGTAGTGTAAGACAGGGGTTCGACTATGGCTACACCTTC.

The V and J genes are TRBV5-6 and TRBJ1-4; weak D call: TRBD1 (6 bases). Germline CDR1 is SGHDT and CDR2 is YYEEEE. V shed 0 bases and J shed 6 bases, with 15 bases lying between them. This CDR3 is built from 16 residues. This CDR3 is CASSLAGVHGDEKLFF. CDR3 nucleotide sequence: TGTGCCAGCAGCTTGGCAGGGGTTCACGGGGATGAAAAACTGTTTTTT.

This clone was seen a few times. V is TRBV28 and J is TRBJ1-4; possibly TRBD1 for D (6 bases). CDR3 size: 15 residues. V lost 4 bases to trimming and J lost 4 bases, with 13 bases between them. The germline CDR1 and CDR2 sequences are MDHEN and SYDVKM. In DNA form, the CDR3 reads TGTGCCAGCAGTTCCCGACAGGAACTTAATGAAAAACTGTTTTTT. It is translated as CASSSRQELNEKLFF.

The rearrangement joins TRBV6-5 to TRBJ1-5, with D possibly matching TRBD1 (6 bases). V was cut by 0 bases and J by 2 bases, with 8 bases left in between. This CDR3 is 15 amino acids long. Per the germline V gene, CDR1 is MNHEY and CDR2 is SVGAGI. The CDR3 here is CASSYSSGGNQPQHF. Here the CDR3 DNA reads TGTGCCAGCAGTTACTCATCAGGGGGCAATCAGCCCCAGCATTTT.

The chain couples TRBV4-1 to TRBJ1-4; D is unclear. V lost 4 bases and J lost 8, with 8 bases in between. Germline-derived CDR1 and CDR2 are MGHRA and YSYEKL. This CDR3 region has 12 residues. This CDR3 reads CASSRRGEKLFF. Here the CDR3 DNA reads TGCGCCAGCAGCCGAAGAGGCGAAAAACTGTTTTTT.

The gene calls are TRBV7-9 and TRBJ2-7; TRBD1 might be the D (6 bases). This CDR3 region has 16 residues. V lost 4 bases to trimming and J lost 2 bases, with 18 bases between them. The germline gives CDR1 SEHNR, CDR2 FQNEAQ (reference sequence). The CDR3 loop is CASSSKLEGDAYEQYF. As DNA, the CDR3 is TGTGCCAGCAGCTCTAAATTAGAGGGGGACGCCTACGAGCAGTACTTC.

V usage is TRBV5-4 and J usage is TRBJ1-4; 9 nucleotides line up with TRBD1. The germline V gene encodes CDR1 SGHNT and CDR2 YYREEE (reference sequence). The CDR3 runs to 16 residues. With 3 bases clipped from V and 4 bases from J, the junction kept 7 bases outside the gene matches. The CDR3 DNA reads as TGTGCCAGCAGCTCGGGGCAGACAGGGGGTAATGAAAAACTGTTTTTT. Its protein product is CASSSGQTGGNEKLFF.

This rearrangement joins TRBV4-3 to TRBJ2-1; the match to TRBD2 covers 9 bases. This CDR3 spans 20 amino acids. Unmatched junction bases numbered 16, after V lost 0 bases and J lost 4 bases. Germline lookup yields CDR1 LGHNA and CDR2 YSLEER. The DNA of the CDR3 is TGCGCCAGCAGCCAAGATCCCCCACTTACGACTAGCGGATTTTACAATGAGCAGTTCTTC. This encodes CASSQDPPLTTSGFYNEQFF.

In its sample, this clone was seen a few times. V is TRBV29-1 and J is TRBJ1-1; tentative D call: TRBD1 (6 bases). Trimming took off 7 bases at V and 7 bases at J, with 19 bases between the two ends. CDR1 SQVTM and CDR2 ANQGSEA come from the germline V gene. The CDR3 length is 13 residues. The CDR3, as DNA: TGCAGCGCCGCACAGTCAGGGGAGAGTGAAGCTTTCTTT. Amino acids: CSAAQSGESEAFF.

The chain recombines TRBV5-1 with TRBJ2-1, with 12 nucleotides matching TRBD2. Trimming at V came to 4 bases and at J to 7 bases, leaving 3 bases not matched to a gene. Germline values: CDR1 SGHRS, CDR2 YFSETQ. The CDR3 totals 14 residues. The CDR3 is CASSRLAGANEQFF. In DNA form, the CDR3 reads TGCGCCAGCAGCCGACTAGCGGGAGCGAATGAGCAGTTCTTC.

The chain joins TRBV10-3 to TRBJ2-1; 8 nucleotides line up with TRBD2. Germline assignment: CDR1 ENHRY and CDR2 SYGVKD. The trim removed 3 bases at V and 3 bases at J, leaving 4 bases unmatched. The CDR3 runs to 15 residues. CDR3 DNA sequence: TGTGCCATCAGTGAAGGGCTAGCGGGCTACAATGAGCAGTTCTTC. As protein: CAISEGLAGYNEQFF.

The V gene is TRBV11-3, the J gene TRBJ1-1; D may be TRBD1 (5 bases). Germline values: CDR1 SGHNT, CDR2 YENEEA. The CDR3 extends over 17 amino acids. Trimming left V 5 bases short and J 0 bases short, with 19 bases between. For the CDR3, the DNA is TGTGCCAGCAGCCCTGGGAGGGGCGCAGGCCTGAACACTGAAGCTTTCTTT. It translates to CASSPGRGAGLNTEAFF.

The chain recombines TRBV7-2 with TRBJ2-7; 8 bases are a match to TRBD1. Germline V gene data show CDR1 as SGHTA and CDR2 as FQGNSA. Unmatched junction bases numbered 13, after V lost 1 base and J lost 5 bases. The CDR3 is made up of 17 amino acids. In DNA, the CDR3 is TGTGCCAGCAGCTTAGAAGGCAGGGGGCCACGGAGGAACGAGCAGTACTTC. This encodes CASSLEGRGPRRNEQYF.

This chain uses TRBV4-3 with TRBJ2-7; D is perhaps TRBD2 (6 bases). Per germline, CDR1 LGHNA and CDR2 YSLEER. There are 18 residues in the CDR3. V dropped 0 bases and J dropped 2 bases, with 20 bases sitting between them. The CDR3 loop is CASSQDGSGGANTYEQYF. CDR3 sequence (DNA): TGCGCCAGCAGCCAAGATGGGTCCGGCGGGGCTAACACCTACGAGCAGTACTTC.

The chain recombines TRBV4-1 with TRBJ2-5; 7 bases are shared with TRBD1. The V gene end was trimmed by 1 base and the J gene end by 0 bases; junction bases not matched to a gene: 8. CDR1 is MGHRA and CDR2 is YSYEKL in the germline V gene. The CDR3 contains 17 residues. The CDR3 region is CASSQGARGPYQETQYF. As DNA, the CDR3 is TGCGCCAGCAGCCAAGGGGCTAGGGGGCCCTACCAAGAGACCCAGTACTTC.

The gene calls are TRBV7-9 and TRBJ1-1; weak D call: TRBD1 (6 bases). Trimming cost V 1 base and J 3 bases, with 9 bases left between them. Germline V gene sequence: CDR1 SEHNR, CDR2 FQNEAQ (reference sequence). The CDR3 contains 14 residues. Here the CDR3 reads CASSLGQADTEAFF. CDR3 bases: TGTGCCAGCAGCTTAGGACAGGCCGACACTGAAGCTTTCTTT.

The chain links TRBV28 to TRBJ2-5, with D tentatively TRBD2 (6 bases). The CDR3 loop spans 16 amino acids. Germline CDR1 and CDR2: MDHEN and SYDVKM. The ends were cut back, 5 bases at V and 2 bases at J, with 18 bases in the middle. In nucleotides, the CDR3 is TGTGCCAGCAGTCCCCCCCGGAGGGTGGGACAAGAGACCCAGTACTTC. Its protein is CASSPPRRVGQETQYF.

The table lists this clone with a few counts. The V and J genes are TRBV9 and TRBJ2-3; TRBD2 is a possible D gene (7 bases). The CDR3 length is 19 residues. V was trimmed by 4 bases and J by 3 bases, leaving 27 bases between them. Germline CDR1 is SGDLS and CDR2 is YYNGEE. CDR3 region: CASSSREGVGGRRTDTQYF. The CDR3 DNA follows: TGTGCCAGCAGCTCAAGGGAGGGGGTCGGGGGGCGCCGGACAGATACGCAGTATTTT.

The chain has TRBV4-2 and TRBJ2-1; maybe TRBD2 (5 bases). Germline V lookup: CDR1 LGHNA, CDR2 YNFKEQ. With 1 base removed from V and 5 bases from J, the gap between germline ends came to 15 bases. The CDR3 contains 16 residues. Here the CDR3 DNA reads TGTGCCAGCAGCCAAGTAGCGCCGAGCGGCCACAATGAGCAGTTCTTC. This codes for CASSQVAPSGHNEQFF.

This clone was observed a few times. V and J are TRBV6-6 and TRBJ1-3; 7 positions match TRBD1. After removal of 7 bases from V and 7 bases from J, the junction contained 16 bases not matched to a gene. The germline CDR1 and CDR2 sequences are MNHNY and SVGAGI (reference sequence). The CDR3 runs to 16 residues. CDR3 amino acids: CASKNLKTGLFNTIYF. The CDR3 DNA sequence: TGTGCCAGCAAGAACCTAAAGACAGGGCTATTTAACACCATATATTTT.

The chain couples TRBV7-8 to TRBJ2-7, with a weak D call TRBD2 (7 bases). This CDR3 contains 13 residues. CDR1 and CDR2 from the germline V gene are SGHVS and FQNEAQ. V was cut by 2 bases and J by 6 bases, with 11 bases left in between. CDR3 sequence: CASSLRGASEQYF. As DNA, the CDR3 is TGTGCCAGCAGCTTACGGGGGGCTTCCGAGCAGTACTTC.

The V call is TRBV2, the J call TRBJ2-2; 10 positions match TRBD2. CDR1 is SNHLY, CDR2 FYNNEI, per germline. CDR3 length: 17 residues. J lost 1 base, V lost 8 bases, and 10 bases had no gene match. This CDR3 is CASLGGAGGQNTGELFF. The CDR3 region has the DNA TGTGCCAGCCTAGGGGGAGCGGGGGGGCAGAACACCGGGGAGCTGTTTTTT.